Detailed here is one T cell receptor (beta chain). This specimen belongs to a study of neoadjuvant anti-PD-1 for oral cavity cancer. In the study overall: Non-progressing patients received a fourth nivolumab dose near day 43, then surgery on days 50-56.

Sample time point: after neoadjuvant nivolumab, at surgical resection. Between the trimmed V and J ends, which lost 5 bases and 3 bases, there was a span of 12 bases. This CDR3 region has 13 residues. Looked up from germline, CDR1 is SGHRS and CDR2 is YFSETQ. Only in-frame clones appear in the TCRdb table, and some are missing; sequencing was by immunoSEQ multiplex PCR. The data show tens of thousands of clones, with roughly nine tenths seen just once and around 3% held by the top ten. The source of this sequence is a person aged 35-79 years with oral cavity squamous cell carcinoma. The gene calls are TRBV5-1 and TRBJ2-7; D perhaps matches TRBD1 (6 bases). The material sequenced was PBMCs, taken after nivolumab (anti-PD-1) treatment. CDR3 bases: TGCGCCAGCAGTATTCAGGGGAGCTACGAGCAGTACTTC. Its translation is CASSIQGSYEQYF.